The 21 T cell receptor beta chains given below trace back to one sample, sequenced in a study of cytomegalovirus exposure and HLA in healthy donors. A multiplex PCR was run with 60 Vbeta primers and 13 Jbeta primers. Profiling relied on immunoSEQ multiplex PCR, and the TCRdb table lists in-frame clones only, not all of them. The data hold 150,000 to 180,000 clones, with approximately 69% observed a single time. Sequenced material: PBMCs. These receptors came from a man aged 25 to 40 in good health and CMV-seronegative.

The chain combines TRBV28 with TRBJ2-2; D might be TRBD1 (6 bases). Between the trimmed V and J ends, which lost 5 bases and 2 bases, there was a span of 9 bases. The germline gives CDR1 MDHEN, CDR2 SYDVKM. This CDR3 is built from 14 residues. CDR3 sequence reads: CASSPGHNTGELFF. CDR3 DNA: TGTGCCAGCAGTCCGGGACACAACACCGGGGAGCTGTTTTTT.

This chain joins TRBV30 and TRBJ1-1; TRBD1 aligns across 7 bases. The V segment lost 1 base and the J segment 12 bases; nucleotides outside the gene matches: 5. Germline lookup yields CDR1 GTSNPN and CDR2 SVGIG (reference sequence). This CDR3 has 11 residues. CDR3 DNA: TGTGCCTGGAGTGACAGGGGAGCGCCTTTCTTT. Translated: CAWSDRGAPFF.

This clone was detected only a few times. V usage is TRBV5-1 and J usage is TRBJ1-1; the match to TRBD1 covers 9 bases. The V and J ends lost 4 bases and 7 bases, in that order; junction bases with no gene match: 11. This CDR3 has 15 residues. The germline gives CDR1 SGHRS, CDR2 YFSETQ. The CDR3 protein is CASSEGTGNLGEAFF. Written as DNA, the CDR3 is TGCGCCAGCAGCGAGGGGACAGGGAATTTGGGTGAAGCTTTCTTT.

In its sample, this clone was seen once. For the CDR3, the DNA is TGTGCCAGCAGTTCTCATTCACCCCTCCACTTT. Residues: CASSSHSPLHF. This chain links TRBV28 with TRBJ1-6; D gene ambiguous. V was shortened by 4 bases and J by 8 bases, with 3 bases between the two germline ends. This CDR3 has 11 residues. Germline-derived CDR1 and CDR2 are MDHEN and SYDVKM.

V gene TRBV5-1 combines with J gene TRBJ2-5; tentative D call: TRBD2 (5 bases). The CDR3 length is 13 residues. CDR1 and CDR2 (germline): SGHRS, YFSETQ. V lost 2 bases and J 7 bases, leaving 12 bases between the germline ends. The CDR3 region is CASSFREFGTQYF. CDR3 DNA sequence: TGCGCCAGCAGCTTCCGGGAATTCGGGACCCAGTACTTC.

This chain connects TRBV7-9 to TRBJ1-2; weak D call: TRBD1 (6 bases). The V and J ends lost 5 bases and 7 bases respectively, with 17 bases between them. The CDR3 consists of 14 residues. Germline values: CDR1 SEHNR, CDR2 FQNEAQ (reference sequence). CDR3 sequence (DNA): TGTGCCAGCAGCGAAACAGGGAAAGAGGTTGGCTACACCTTC. The encoded protein is CASSETGKEVGYTF.

The chain recombines TRBV30 with TRBJ1-1; TRBD1 matches 8 bases. The CDR3 consists of 13 residues. V lost 2 bases, J lost 6 bases, and 5 bases stayed unmatched. Germline V gene sequence: CDR1 GTSNPN, CDR2 SVGIG (reference sequence). The CDR3 DNA reads as TGTGCCTGGAGTTTTTCGACAGGGGCTGAAGCTTTCTTT. Its translation is CAWSFSTGAEAFF. Supplemented by reference TRBV30 and TRBJ1-1, the full variable domain reads SQTIHQWPATLVQPVGSPLSLECTVEGTSNPNLYWYRQAAGRGLQLLFYSVGIGQISSEVPQNLSASRPQDRQFILSSKKLLLSDSGFYLCAWSFSTGAEAFFGQGTRLTVV.

The table lists this clone with a count of one. The rearrangement joins TRBV15 to TRBJ1-6; D is perhaps TRBD1 (6 bases). From germline, CDR1 is LNHNV and CDR2 YYDKDF (reference sequence). The CDR3 contains 15 residues. V shed 2 bases and J shed 9 bases, with 14 bases lying between them. CDR3 in DNA: TGTGCCACCAGCAGACTACAGGGTGTCCCTTCACCCCTCCACTTT. This encodes CATSRLQGVPSPLHF.

DNA for the CDR3: TGTGCCAGCAAGGGGGGACAGGGGTGGAACACTGAAGCTTTCTTT. The encoded protein is CASKGGQGWNTEAFF. V gene TRBV27 combines with J gene TRBJ1-1; 10 nucleotides agree with TRBD1. V gave up 7 bases and J gave up 1 base; unmatched junction bases: 6. The germline gives CDR1 MNHEY, CDR2 SMNVEV (reference sequence). This CDR3 is built from 15 residues.

This chain joins TRBV19 and TRBJ2-5; TRBD2 matches at 7 bases. CDR3 length: 16 residues. The germline V gene encodes CDR1 LNHDA and CDR2 SQIVND (reference sequence). V shed 4 bases, J shed 2 bases, and the junction held 10 bases outside the gene matches. The CDR3 DNA sequence: TGTGCCAGTAGTACCCCCTGGGAGGGTTCTCAAGAGACCCAGTACTTC. Protein product: CASSTPWEGSQETQYF.

This clone is a singleton in its sample. V usage is TRBV6-1 and J usage is TRBJ2-3, with 7 bases fitting TRBD2. Germline CDR1 MNHNS, CDR2 SASEGT. This CDR3 has 15 residues. The J segment lost 4 bases and the V segment lost 2 bases, leaving 6 bases of the junction unmatched. The DNA of the CDR3 is TGTGCCAGCAGTGAATGGGGGGGTGGGGCAGATACGCAGTATTTT. Translation: CASSEWGGGADTQYF.

This rearrangement joins TRBV28 to TRBJ2-7, with a tentative D call TRBD2 (5 bases). Germline CDR1 and CDR2: MDHEN and SYDVKM. Deletions cut 5 bases from V and 6 bases from J, with 14 bases between. This CDR3 comprises 13 residues. CDR3 nucleotides: TGTGCCAGCAGTGTCGGGGTCGGGTTCGAGCAGTACTTC. Its translation is CASSVGVGFEQYF.

The CDR3 here is CASSLSRTGFNEQYF. For the CDR3, the DNA is TGTGCCAGCAGTTTATCCAGGACAGGGTTTAACGAGCAGTACTTC. This sequence joins TRBV27 and TRBJ2-7, with 8 bases matching TRBD1. Looked up from germline, CDR1 is MNHEY and CDR2 is SMNVEV (reference sequence). The V gene end was trimmed by 0 bases and the J gene end by 5 bases; junction bases not matched to a gene: 6. The CDR3 is 15 amino acids.

This clone was found once. DNA of the CDR3: TGTGCCAGCAGCAATCTACCGGGACTAGAAATCTACGAGCAGTACTTC. It specifies CASSNLPGLEIYEQYF. This chain links TRBV21-1 with TRBJ2-7; the tabulated D call, TRBD2, remains unverified against the DNA. TRBV21-1 is a pseudogene locus. The CDR3 consists of 16 residues.

This chain connects TRBV11-2 to TRBJ2-5; 7 bases line up with TRBD2. Germline CDR1 SGHAT, CDR2 FQNNGV. With 5 bases clipped from V and 2 bases from J, the junction kept 8 bases outside the gene matches. The CDR3 is 15 residues long. CDR3 DNA: TGTGCCAGCAGCCCCCCGGGGGAGGGGCAAGAGACCCAGTACTTC. The encoded protein is CASSPPGEGQETQYF.

A remark on this clone: The sample has other DNA sequences that encode this CDR3 too. This chain connects TRBV7-9 to TRBJ2-1; 8 nucleotides align to TRBD2. Germline trimming cut 1 base from V and 3 bases from J; bases unmatched to any gene: 5. The CDR3 extends over 16 amino acids. Germline V gene sequence: CDR1 SEHNR, CDR2 FQNEAQ (reference sequence). CDR3 amino acids: CASSLVSGGIYNEQFF. In nucleotides, the CDR3 is TGTGCCAGCAGCTTAGTAAGCGGGGGCATCTACAATGAGCAGTTCTTC.

The J gene is TRBJ2-5, the V gene TRBV4-2; 8 bases agree with TRBD2. The CDR3 covers 15 residues. Germline assignment: CDR1 LGHNA and CDR2 YNFKEQ. J was trimmed by 7 bases and V by 1 base; bases with no gene match: 8. The CDR3 coding sequence is TGTGCCAGCAGCCAAGTTGTCGGGGGGGCTGGGACCCAGTACTTC. Translating gives CASSQVVGGAGTQYF.

The chain has TRBV30 and TRBJ2-7, with D possibly TRBD1 on 6 matching bases. The CDR3 is made up of 14 amino acids. Trimming stripped 3 bases from V and 6 bases from J, with 18 bases between. CDR1 and CDR2 from the germline V gene are GTSNPN and SVGIG (reference sequence). CDR3 region: CAWRAGTVGGEQYF. CDR3 nucleotides: TGTGCCTGGAGGGCCGGGACGGTAGGGGGCGAGCAGTACTTC.

Regarding this clone: One end of the junction does not line up with germline, which may come from a read error. The J gene is TRBJ1-2, the V gene TRBV6-1; no reliable D call. In germline, CDR1 is MNHNS, CDR2 SASEGT. The CDR3 covers 13 residues. Written as DNA, the CDR3 is TGTGCCAGCAGTGGGAGGGCCTTAGGGCGCTACCCCTTC. Translating it yields CASSGRALGRYPF.

The gene calls are TRBV7-8 and TRBJ1-1; tentatively, D is TRBD1 (5 bases). Looked up from germline, CDR1 is SGHVS and CDR2 is FQNEAQ. The V gene lost 4 bases and the J gene lost 1 base, with 16 bases spanning the gap. The CDR3 totals 16 residues. CDR3 nucleotide sequence: TGTGCCAGCAGCTCGGCGGGACGGGACGGGAACACTGAAGCTTTCTTT. This sequence encodes CASSSAGRDGNTEAFF.

The chain has TRBV19 and TRBJ1-3; possibly TRBD1 for D (5 bases). CDR1 and CDR2 (germline): LNHDA, SQIVND (reference sequence). The CDR3 has 14 amino acids. V was cut by 3 bases and J by 3 bases, with 9 bases left in between. The CDR3 nucleotides read TGTGCCAGTAGTATCGGGGGAAGTGGAAACACCATATATTTT. Translation: CASSIGGSGNTIYF.